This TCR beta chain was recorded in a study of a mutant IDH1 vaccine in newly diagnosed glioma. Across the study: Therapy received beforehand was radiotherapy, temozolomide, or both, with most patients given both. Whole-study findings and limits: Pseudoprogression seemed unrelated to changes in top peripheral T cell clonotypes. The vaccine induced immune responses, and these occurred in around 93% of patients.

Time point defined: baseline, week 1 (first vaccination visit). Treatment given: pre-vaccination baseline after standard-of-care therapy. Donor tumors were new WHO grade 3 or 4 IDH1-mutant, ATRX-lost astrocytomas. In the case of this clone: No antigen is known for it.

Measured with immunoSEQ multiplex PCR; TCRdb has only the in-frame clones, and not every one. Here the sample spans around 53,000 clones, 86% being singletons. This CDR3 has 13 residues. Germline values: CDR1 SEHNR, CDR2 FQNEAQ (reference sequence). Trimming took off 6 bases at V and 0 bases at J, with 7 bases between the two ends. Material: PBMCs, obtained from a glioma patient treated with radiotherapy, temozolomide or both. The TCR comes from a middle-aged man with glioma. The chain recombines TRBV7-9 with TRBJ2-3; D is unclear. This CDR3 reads CASSPTSTDTQYF. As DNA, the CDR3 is TGTGCCAGCAGTCCCACTAGCACAGATACGCAGTATTTT.